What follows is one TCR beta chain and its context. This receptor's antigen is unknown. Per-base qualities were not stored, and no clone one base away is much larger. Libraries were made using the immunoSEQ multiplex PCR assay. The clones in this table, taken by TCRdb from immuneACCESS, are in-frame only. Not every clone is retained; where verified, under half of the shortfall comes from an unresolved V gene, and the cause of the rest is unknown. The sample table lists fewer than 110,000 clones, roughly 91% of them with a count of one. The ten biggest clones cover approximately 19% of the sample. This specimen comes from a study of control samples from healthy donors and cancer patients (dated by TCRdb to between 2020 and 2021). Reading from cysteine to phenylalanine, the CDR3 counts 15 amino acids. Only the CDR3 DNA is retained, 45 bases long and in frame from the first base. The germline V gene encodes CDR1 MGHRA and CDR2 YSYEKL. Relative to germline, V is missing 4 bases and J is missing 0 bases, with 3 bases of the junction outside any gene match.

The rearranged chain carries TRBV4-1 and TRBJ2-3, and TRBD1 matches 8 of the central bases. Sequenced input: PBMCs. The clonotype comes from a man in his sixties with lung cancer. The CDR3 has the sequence CASSLGQASTDTQYF. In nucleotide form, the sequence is TGCGCCAGCAGCCTGGGACAGGCAAGCACAGATACGCAGTATTTT.